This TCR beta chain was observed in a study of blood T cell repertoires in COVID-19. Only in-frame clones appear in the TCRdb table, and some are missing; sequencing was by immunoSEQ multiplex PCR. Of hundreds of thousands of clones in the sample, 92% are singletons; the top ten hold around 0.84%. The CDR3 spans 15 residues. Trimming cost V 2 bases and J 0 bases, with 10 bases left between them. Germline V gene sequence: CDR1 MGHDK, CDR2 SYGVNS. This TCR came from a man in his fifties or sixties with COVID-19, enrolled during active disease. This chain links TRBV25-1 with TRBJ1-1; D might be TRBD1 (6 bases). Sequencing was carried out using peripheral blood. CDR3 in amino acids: CASSETGPLNTEAFF. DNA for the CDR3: TGTGCCAGCAGTGAAACAGGGCCTTTGAACACTGAAGCTTTCTTT.